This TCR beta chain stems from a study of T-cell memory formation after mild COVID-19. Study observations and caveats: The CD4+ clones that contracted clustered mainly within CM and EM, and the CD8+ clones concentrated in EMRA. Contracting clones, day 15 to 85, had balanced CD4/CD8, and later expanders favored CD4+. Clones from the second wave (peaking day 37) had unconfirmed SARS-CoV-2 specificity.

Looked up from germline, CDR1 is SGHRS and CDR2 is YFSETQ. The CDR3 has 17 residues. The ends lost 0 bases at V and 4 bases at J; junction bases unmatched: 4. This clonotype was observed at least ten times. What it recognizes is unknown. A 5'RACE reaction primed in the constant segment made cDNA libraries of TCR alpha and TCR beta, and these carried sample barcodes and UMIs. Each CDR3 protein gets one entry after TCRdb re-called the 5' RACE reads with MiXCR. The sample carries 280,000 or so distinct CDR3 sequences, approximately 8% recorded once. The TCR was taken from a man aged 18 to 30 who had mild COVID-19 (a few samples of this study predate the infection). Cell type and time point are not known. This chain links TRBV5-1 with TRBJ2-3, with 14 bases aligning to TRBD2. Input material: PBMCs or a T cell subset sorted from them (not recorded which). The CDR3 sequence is CASSLEGTSGGADTQYF. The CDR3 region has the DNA TGCGCCAGCAGCTTGGAGGGGACTAGCGGGGGCGCAGATACGCAGTATTTT.